One TCR beta chain is described in this entry. Its specific antigen is unknown. Base quality data are lacking; no much larger clone is found one base away. These data originate in a study of T cell responses to AZD1222 COVID-19 vaccine (dated by TCRdb to the early 2020s). In the study overall: AZD1222 recipients whose second dose came at about 4 weeks and those whose second dose came at about 12 weeks were combined into one group, since spike-specific TCR depth and breadth did not differ between the two schedules. A total of 233 trial participants underwent TCR sequencing, of whom roughly 210 received two doses of AZD1222 and about 25 received two doses of the MenACWY control vaccine. Trial participants were enrolled by age into 18-55, 56-69 and 70-plus year subgroups, with roughly 150, 30 and 60 TCR-sequenced participants respectively.

Points the paper makes about the study in general: The 56-69-year group was small, and its depth increase did not reach significance, likely because of low power. Reportedly, almost half of the unique spike-specific TCRs recognized epitopes lying outside the regions that are mutated in the B.1.351 and B.1.1.7 variants. Conclusions about previously exposed vaccinees are limited because only six or seven AZD1222 recipients were SARS-CoV-2 seropositive at baseline. CD4 TCRs associated with the vaccine covered the entire spike protein, and the dominant responses were in regions 160-218 and 743-854. Spike-specific TCR breadth and depth rose significantly after two AZD1222 doses compared with day 0 and with MenACWY recipients. No day 14 peak-response samples were available, so repertoires were characterized only after the peak T cell response. Most participants were white British and females outnumbered males, and the authors suggested that clonal diversity may have been underestimated.

The time point label here, explained by the study, means: baseline before first vaccination. Vaccinee samples came from UK trials COV001 and COV002, including a single-blind randomized controlled phase 2/3 trial of AZD1222 (ChAdOx1 nCoV-19) in healthy adults. For TCRbeta chain sequencing, PBMC samples were collected from trial participants at day 0 and at day 28 after the second dose. From the cysteine through the phenylalanine, the CDR3 covers 17 amino acids. This entry keeps only the CDR3 DNA: 51 bases, framed from base 1. The V and J ends are trimmed by 1 base and 2 bases, leaving 16 bases between them. The germline V gene provides CDR1 SGHNT and CDR2 YENEEA. The CDR3 regions of human TCRbeta chains were analyzed by immunosequencing. The source study handled its data this way. Repertoire TCRs were matched against a reference library of SARS-CoV-2-specific TCRs generated with the MIRA antigen-specificity platform. Breadth meant the fraction of unique TCRs that were SARS-CoV-2-associated, whereas depth meant the fraction of total T cells that were SARS-CoV-2-associated. Using the MIRA data, each spike-specific TCR was mapped to the spike region that the TCR reacts to and placed in a CD4 or CD8 class. Log10-transformed breadth and depth values were compared by one-way ANOVA with Sidak's multiple comparisons tests. Imported from immuneACCESS, the table was reduced by TCRdb to in-frame sequences with V and J called. These copies leave out some clones; in studies compared against another copy, an unresolved V gene accounts for under half, and the cause of the remainder is not known. That table is the source of V, J and clone size, and D and trimming were worked out from the DNA. For this sample the table gives around 200,000 clones, of which around nine tenths were detected only once. Together, the top ten hold roughly 0.49% of the sample.

This material consisted of peripheral blood, taken on day 0 of AZD1222 vaccination. The V gene is TRBV11-3 and the J gene is TRBJ2-3; TRBD2 is a weak D gene call, 6 bases matching. This sequence originates from an adult in good health. The CDR3: CASSLGSTRTYTDTQYF. The DNA sequence is TGTGCCAGCAGCTTAGGGTCGACTAGAACTTACACAGATACGCAGTATTTT.